The next 4 T cell receptor beta chains were all read from a single sample in a study of cytomegalovirus exposure and HLA in healthy donors. Clones were sequenced by immunoSEQ multiplex PCR, and TCRdb holds only the in-frame ones, with some missing. The sample has about 130,000 clones, approximately 91% seen once; the top ten hold 1.4% to 1.5%. The sequencing sample was made of PBMCs. Every receptor here comes from a man under 40 in good health and CMV-seronegative.

The V call is TRBV5-4, the J call TRBJ2-7; 8 nucleotides match TRBD2. Germline CDR1 and CDR2: SGHNT and YYREEE (reference sequence). The CDR3 runs 14 residues. With 4 bases clipped from V and 4 bases from J, the junction kept 7 bases outside the gene matches. The CDR3 here is CASSHPGLGYEQYF. The CDR3 DNA follows: TGTGCCAGCAGCCACCCGGGACTAGGGTACGAGCAGTACTTC.

The chain combines TRBV18 with TRBJ1-1; unclear D gene. The CDR3 is made up of 16 amino acids. V was cut by 0 bases and J by 1 base, with 12 bases left in between. The V gene's germline CDR1 is KGHSH and CDR2 LQKENI. CDR3 bases: TGTGCCAGCTCACCACCGCGGAGGGTAGGGAACACTGAAGCTTTCTTT. This gives the protein CASSPPRRVGNTEAFF.

The chain employs TRBV5-4 and TRBJ2-2; perhaps TRBD2 as D (7 bases). CDR1 is SGHNT, CDR2 YYREEE, per germline (reference sequence). The CDR3 runs 16 residues. Trimming removed 6 bases from V and 0 bases from J, with 15 bases in between. Here the CDR3 DNA reads TGTGCCAGCACCTGGGGGGGCCAACCGAACACCGGGGAGCTGTTTTTT. Protein product: CASTWGGQPNTGELFF.

The gene calls are TRBV18 and TRBJ2-1, with a weak D call TRBD2 (6 bases). From germline, CDR1 is KGHSH and CDR2 LQKENI. V dropped 6 bases and J dropped 0 bases, with 18 bases sitting between them. CDR3 size: 17 residues. The CDR3 spells CASSPELARSSYNEQFF. DNA for the CDR3: TGTGCCAGCTCCCCAGAGCTAGCGCGAAGCTCCTACAATGAGCAGTTCTTC.